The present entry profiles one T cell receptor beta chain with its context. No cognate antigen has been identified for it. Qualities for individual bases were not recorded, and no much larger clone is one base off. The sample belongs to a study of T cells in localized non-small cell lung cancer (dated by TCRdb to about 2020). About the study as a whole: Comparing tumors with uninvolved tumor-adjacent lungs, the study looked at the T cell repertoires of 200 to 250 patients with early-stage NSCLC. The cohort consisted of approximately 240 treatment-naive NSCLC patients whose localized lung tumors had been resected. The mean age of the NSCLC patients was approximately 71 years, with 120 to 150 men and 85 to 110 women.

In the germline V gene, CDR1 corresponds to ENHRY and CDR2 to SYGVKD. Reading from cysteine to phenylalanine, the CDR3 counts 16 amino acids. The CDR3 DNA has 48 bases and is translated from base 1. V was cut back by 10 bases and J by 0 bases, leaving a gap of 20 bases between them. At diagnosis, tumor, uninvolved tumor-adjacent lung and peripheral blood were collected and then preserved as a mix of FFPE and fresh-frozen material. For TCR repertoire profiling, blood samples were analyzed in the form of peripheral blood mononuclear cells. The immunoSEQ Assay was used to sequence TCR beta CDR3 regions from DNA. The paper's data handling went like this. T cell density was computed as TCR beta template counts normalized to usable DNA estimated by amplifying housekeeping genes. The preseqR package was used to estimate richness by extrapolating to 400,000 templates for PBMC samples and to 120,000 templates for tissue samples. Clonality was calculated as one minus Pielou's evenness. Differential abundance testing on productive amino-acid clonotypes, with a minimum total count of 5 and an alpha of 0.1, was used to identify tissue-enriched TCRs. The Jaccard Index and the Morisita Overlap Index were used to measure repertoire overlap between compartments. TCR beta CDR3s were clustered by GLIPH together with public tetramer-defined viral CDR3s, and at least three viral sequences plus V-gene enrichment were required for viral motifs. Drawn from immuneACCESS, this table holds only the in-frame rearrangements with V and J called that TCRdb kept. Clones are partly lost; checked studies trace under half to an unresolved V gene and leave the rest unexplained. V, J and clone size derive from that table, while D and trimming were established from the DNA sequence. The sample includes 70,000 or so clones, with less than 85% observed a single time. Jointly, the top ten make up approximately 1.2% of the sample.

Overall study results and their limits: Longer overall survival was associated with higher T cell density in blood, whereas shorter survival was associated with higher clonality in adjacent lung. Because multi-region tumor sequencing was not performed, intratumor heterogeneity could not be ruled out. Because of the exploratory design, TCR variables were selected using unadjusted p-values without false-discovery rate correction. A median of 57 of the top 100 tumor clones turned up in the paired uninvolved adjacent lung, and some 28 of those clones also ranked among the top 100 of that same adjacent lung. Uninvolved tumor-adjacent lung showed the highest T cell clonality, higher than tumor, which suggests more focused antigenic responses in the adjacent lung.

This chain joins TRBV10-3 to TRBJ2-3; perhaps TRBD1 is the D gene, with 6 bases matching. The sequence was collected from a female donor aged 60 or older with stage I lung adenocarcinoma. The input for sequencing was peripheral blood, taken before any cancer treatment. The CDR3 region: CATESQGGTSTDTQYF. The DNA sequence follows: TGTGCCACCGAATCTCAAGGGGGAACTAGCACAGATACGCAGTATTTT.